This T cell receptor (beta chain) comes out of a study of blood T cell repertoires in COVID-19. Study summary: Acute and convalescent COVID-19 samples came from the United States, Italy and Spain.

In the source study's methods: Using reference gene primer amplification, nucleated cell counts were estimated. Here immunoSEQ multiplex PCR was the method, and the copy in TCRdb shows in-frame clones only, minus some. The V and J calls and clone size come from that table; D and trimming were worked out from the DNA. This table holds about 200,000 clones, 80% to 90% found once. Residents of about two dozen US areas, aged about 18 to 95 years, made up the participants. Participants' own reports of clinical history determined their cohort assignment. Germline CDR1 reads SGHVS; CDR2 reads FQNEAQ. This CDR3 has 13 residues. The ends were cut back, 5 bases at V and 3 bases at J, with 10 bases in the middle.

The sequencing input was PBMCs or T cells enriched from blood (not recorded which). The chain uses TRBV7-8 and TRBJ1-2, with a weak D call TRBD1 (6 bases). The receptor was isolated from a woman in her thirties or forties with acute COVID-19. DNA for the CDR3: TGTGCCAGCAGCACCAGACAGGACTATGGCTACACCTTC. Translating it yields CASSTRQDYGYTF.